This entry features one TCR beta chain sequence. Its cognate antigen is unknown. TCRdb keeps only in-frame clones here, not all; method: immunoSEQ multiplex PCR. The sample includes 70,000 to 90,000 clones, about nine tenths of them seen just once. The data were taken from a study of T cell responses to AZD1222 COVID-19 vaccine. The CDR3 has 12 residues. V lost 4 bases, J lost 9 bases, and 12 bases lay in between. Germline CDR1 reads MNHEY; CDR2 reads SVGEGT. Study-wide points: Most donors were white British and more were female, and clonal diversity was possibly underestimated. Only a handful of AZD1222 recipients were seropositive at baseline.

The clonotype comes from an adult in good health. The chain employs TRBV6-2 or TRBV6-3 and TRBJ1-1; D remains ambiguous. The sample in question was peripheral blood, obtained on day 0 of AZD1222 vaccination. The CDR3 is CASSLGPTQAFF. The CDR3 region has the DNA TGTGCCAGCAGTTTAGGACCGACCCAAGCTTTCTTT.